A selection of T cell receptor beta chains follows, all from one sample in a study of T-cell memory formation after mild COVID-19. TCRdb itself ran the 5' RACE reads through MiXCR, one entry per CDR3 protein. The sample lists about 360,000 distinct CDR3 sequences; around an eighth were seen once. Material for sequencing was PBMCs or a T cell subset sorted from them (not recorded which). These receptors all come from a man aged 18 to 29 who had mild COVID-19 (a few samples of this study predate the infection). Cell type and time point are not known. The CDR3 runs from the conserved cysteine through the conserved F or W. D genes are given only for firm matches. Expanded clones are given a class, and other clones once, few, many or no size at all.

j_call clone_size d_call v_call cdr3_length cdr3_aa cdr3_nt
TRBJ2-3 NA TRBD1 TRBV7-3 13 CASSSNRGDTQYF TGTGCCAGCAGCTCAAACAGGGGAGATACGCAGTATTTT
TRBJ2-3 many NA TRBV7-2 13 CASSPDQIDTQYF TGTGCCAGCAGCCCAGACCAGATAGATACGCAGTATTTT
TRBJ1-1 few NA TRBV5-4 13 CASSYPTASQAFF TGTGCCAGCAGTTACCCGACAGCCTCTCAGGCTTTCTTT
TRBJ2-1 few TRBD1 TRBV18 15 CASSLRETGVNEQFF TGTGCCAGCTCACTGAGGGAGACAGGGGTAAATGAGCAGTTCTTC
TRBJ2-1 few TRBD1 TRBV5-6 13 CASSFVTGVEQFF TGTGCCAGCAGCTTCGTCACAGGGGTTGAGCAGTTCTTC
TRBJ2-2 few NA TRBV29-1 13 CSVVDSNTGELFF TGCAGCGTTGTTGACTCCAACACCGGGGAGCTGTTTTTT
TRBJ2-3 NA TRBD2 TRBV9 17 CASSVASSGGARHTQYF TGTGCCAGCAGCGTAGCTTCTAGCGGGGGGGCCCGGCATACGCAGTATTTT
TRBJ1-6 NA NA TRBV21-1 21 CASSKVATALREGCHLVSLHF TGTGCCAGCAGCAAAGTAGCAACGGCGCTTAGAGAAGGGTGCCATTTGGTATCCCTCCACTTT
TRBJ1-1 NA NA TRBV29-1 12 CSVTALNTEAFF TGCAGCGTTACAGCCTTGAACACTGAAGCTTTCTTT
TRBJ1-3 few TRBD1 TRBV4-1 17 CASSQGGQGAIGNTIYF TGCGCCAGCAGCCAAGGAGGTCAGGGGGCGATTGGAAACACCATATATTTT
TRBJ1-5 NA TRBD1 TRBV7-6 16 CASSPSQGGNNQPQHF TGTGCCAGCAGCCCCTCGCAGGGGGGAAACAATCAGCCCCAGCATTTT
TRBJ2-1 few TRBD2 TRBV20-1 12 CSARAGGNEQFF TGCAGTGCTAGAGCGGGGGGGAATGAGCAGTTCTTC
TRBJ2-1 NA TRBD2 TRBV11-3 14 CASTWGGPYNEQFF TGTGCCAGCACTTGGGGAGGGCCTTACAATGAGCAGTTCTTC
TRBJ2-3 NA TRBD2 TRBV12-3/TRBV12-4 16 CASSPERGGSTDTQYF TGTGCCAGCAGCCCAGAGCGGGGGGGAAGCACAGATACGCAGTATTTT
TRBJ2-7 few NA TRBV6-1 13 CASRMGVHYEQYF TGTGCCAGCAGGATGGGGGTCCACTACGAGCAGTACTTC
TRBJ2-7 NA TRBD2 TRBV9 15 CASSALAGSQHEQYF TGTGCCAGCAGCGCCCTAGCGGGGTCGCAGCACGAGCAGTACTTC
TRBJ2-2 NA TRBD2 TRBV4-3 20 CASKKGATSGGASGPGELFF TGCGCCAGCAAAAAGGGGGCGACTAGCGGGGGGGCATCTGGCCCCGGGGAGCTGTTTTTT
TRBJ1-2 NA NA TRBV20-1 13 CSASGTAKRGYTF TGCAGTGCTAGTGGGACCGCTAAACGCGGCTACACCTTC
TRBJ1-4 NA NA TRBV7-2 15 CASRPPGDAALQLFF TGTGCCAGCAGGCCCCCCGGGGACGCCGCACTTCAACTGTTTTTT
TRBJ2-1 NA TRBD2 TRBV6-4 18 CASSELGLAGGSYNEQFF TGTGCCAGCAGTGAGCTGGGACTAGCGGGGGGCTCCTACAATGAGCAGTTCTTC
TRBJ2-3 many NA TRBV7-2 14 CASSLQYGTDTQYF TGTGCCAGCAGCTTACAGTACGGAACAGATACGCAGTATTTT
TRBJ2-1 many NA TRBV5-6 15 CASSLVRGNSYEQFF TGTGCCAGCAGCTTGGTCCGGGGGAACAGCTATGAGCAGTTCTTC
TRBJ2-5 NA NA TRBV3-1 14 CASSQEPLREDQYF TGTGCCAGCAGCCAAGAGCCCCTCAGGGAGGACCAGTACTTC
TRBJ2-2 few TRBD2 TRBV29-1 14 CSDPSGGNTGELFF TGCAGCGATCCTAGCGGGGGAAACACCGGGGAGCTGTTTTTT
TRBJ2-7 NA NA TRBV5-1 14 CASSSPGGRDLQYF TGCGCCAGCAGCTCACCCGGGGGAAGGGATCTACAGTACTTC